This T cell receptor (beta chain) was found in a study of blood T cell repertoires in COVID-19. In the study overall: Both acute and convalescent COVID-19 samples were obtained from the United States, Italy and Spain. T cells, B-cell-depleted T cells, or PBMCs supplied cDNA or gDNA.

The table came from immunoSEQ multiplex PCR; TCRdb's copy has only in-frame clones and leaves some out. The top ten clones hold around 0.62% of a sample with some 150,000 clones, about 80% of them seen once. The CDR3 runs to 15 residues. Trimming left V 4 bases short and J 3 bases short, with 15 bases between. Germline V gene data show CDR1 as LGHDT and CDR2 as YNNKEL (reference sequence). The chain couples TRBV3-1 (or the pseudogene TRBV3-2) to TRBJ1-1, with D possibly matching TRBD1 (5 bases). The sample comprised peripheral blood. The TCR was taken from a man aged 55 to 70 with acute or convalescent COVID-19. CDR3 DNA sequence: TGTGCCAGCAGCCCCTCAGGGTTGGCGCACACTGAAGCTTTCTTT. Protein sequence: CASSPSGLAHTEAFF.